This TCR beta chain was sequenced in a study of blood T cell repertoires in COVID-19. Study-level background: COVID-19 samples from acute and convalescent phases originated in the United States, Italy and Spain.

Only in-frame clones appear in the TCRdb table, and some are missing; sequencing was by immunoSEQ multiplex PCR. The data contain about 71,000 clones, roughly 82% of them singletons. The material sequenced was peripheral blood. This clonotype was sampled from a woman of 80 years or more with acute or convalescent COVID-19.

The CDR3 is CASSSLGGSNEKLFF. The CDR3 coding sequence is TGCGCCAGCAGTTCCCTAGGGGGTAGTAATGAAAAACTGTTTTTT. This chain uses TRBV5-1 with TRBJ1-4; tentative D call: TRBD1 (6 bases). The CDR3 length is 15 residues. The V and J ends lost 5 bases and 4 bases respectively, with 15 bases between them. Germline V gives CDR1 SGHRS, CDR2 YFSETQ.